Listed here are 6 T cell receptor beta chains from one sample, sequenced in a study of shared clonotypes between healthy human individuals. The repertoire was sequenced with immunoSEQ multiplex PCR; TCRdb's copy has only in-frame clones and lacks some. The sample contains over 2,000,000 clones, about 94% of which appear only once. It was CD45RO-negative cells, positively selected for CCR7, that made up naive CD8 cells, with terminally differentiated effector memory CD45RA+ cells excluded. The specimen sequenced was naive CD8+ T cells from PBMCs. These receptors all stem from a man between 18 and 29 years old in good health. Some clones in this sample may be carry-over from other donors' samples.

As concerns this clone: Other DNA sequences of this sample code for an identical CDR3. The rearrangement links TRBV27 to TRBJ2-7; D ambiguous. The CDR3 is made up of 13 amino acids. Germline V gene lookup returns CDR1 MNHEY and CDR2 SMNVEV (reference sequence). V lost 3 bases and J lost 0, with 6 bases in between. This CDR3 is CASSFGGSYEQYF. CDR3 nucleotides: TGTGCCAGCAGTTTTGGTGGCTCCTACGAGCAGTACTTC.

The chain joins TRBV9 to TRBJ1-2; no definite D call. This CDR3 comprises 13 residues. Germline assignment: CDR1 SGDLS and CDR2 YYNGEE. V lost 0 bases to trimming and J lost 3 bases, with 6 bases between them. In DNA form, the CDR3 reads TGTGCCAGCAGCGTAGCAGGATACTATGGCTACACCTTC. It translates to CASSVAGYYGYTF.

The chain joins TRBV30 to TRBJ2-5; 14 bases are a match to TRBD2. The J call may be in error: the DNA end matches TRBJ2-7 better. The CDR3 extends over 16 amino acids. The germline V gene has CDR1 GTSNPN and CDR2 SVGIG (reference sequence). The chain's CDR3 is CAWRGLAGVPGDEQYF. In DNA, the CDR3 is TGTGCCTGGAGGGGACTAGCGGGAGTGCCCGGGGACGAGCAGTACTTC.

This chain joins TRBV2 and TRBJ2-3; D gene ambiguous. Deletions cut 6 bases from V and 0 bases from J, with 10 bases between. The CDR3 sequence is 14 residues long. The germline V gene has CDR1 SNHLY and CDR2 FYNNEI. CDR3 bases: TGTGCCAGCAGGGACGGTCGGAGCACAGATACGCAGTATTTT. It is translated as CASRDGRSTDTQYF.

The J gene is TRBJ2-3, the V gene TRBV11-2; 11 bases fit TRBD2. The germline V gene has CDR1 SGHAT and CDR2 FQNNGV. Unmatched junction bases numbered 5, after V lost 4 bases and J lost 2 bases. This CDR3 has 16 residues. The CDR3, as DNA: TGTGCCAGCAGCTCGGGACTAGCGGAGAACACAGATACGCAGTATTTT. It translates to CASSSGLAENTDTQYF.

This chain joins TRBV30 and TRBJ2-7; D remains ambiguous. Trimming took off 6 bases at V and 7 bases at J, with 19 bases between the two ends. Germline V lookup: CDR1 GTSNPN, CDR2 SVGIG (reference sequence). The CDR3 is made up of 13 amino acids. The DNA for the CDR3 is TGTGCCTGTACCGGCTCACGTTCCCGGGAGCAGTACTTC. As protein: CACTGSRSREQYF.